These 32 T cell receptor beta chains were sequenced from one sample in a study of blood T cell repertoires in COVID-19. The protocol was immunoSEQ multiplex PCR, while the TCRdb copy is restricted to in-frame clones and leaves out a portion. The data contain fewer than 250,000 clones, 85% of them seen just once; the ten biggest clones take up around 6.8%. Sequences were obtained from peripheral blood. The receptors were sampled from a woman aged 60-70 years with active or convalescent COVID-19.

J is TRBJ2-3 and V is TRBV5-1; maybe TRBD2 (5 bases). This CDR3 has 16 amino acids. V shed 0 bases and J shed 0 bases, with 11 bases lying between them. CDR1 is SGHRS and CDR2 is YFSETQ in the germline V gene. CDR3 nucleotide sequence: TGCGCCAGCAGCTTGGATGGCGGGCCTAGCACAGATACGCAGTATTTT. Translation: CASSLDGGPSTDTQYF.

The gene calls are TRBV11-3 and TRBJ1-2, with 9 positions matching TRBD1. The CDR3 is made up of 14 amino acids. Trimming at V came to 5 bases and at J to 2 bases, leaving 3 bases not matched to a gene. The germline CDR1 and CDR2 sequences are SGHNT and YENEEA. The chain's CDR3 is CASSRDRANYGYTF. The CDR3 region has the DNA TGTGCCAGCAGCCGGGACAGGGCGAACTATGGCTACACCTTC.

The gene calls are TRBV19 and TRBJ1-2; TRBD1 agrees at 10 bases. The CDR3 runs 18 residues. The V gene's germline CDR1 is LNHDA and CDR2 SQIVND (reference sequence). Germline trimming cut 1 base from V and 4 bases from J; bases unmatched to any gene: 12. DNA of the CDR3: TGTGCCAGTAGTATAGCCGGGACAGGGGCTATTGTCGCCTATGGCTACACCTTC. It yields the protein CASSIAGTGAIVAYGYTF.

CDR3 in DNA: TGTGCCAGCAGCCAAGGGACAGGGGGCCAAGAGACCCAGTACTTC. This codes for CASSQGTGGQETQYF. The J gene is TRBJ2-5, the V gene TRBV3-1 (or the pseudogene TRBV3-2), with 10 bases identical to TRBD1. Germline CDR1 is LGHDT and CDR2 is YNNKEL (reference sequence). Trimming cost V 1 base and J 1 base; bases outside gene matches: 0. This CDR3 is built from 15 residues.

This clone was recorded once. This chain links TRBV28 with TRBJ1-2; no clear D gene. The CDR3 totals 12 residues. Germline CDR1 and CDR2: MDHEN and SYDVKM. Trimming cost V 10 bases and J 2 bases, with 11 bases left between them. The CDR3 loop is CATHNNNYGYTF. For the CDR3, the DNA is TGTGCCACCCACAACAACAACTATGGCTACACCTTC.

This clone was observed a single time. The CDR3 bases are TGTGCCAGTAGTATTCGGAATGAGCAGTTCTTC. Protein: CASSIRNEQFF. The chain joins TRBV19 to TRBJ2-1; no clear D gene. The V and J ends lost 3 bases and 7 bases respectively, with 4 bases between them. Germline V gene lookup returns CDR1 LNHDA and CDR2 SQIVND (reference sequence). The CDR3 is made up of 11 amino acids.

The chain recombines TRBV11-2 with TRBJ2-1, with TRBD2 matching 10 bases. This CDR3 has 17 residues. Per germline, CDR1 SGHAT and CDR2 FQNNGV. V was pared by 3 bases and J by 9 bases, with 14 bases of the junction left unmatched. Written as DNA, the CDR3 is TGTGCCAGCAGCTTCTGGACTAGCGGACTCCCAGTGGTTGAGCAGTTCTTC. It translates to CASSFWTSGLPVVEQFF. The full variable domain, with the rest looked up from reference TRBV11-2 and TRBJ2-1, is EAGVAQSPRYKIIEKRQSVAFWCNPISGHATLYWYQQILGQGPKLLIQFQNNGVVDDSQLPKDRFSAERLKGVDSTLKIQPAKLEDSAVYLCASSFWTSGLPVVEQFFGPGTRLTVL.

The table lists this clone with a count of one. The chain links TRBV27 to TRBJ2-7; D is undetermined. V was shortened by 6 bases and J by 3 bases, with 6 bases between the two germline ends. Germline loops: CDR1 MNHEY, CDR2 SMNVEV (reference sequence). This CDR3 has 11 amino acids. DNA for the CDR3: TGTGCCAGCAGCTCTCTCTACGAGCAGTACTTC. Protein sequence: CASSSLYEQYF.

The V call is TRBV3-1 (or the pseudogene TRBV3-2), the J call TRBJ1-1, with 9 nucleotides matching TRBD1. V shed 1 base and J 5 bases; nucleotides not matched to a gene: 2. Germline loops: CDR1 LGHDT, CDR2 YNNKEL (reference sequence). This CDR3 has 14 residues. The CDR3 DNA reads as TGTGCCAGCAGCCAAGTCGGACAGGGGACTGAAGCTTTCTTT. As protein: CASSQVGQGTEAFF.

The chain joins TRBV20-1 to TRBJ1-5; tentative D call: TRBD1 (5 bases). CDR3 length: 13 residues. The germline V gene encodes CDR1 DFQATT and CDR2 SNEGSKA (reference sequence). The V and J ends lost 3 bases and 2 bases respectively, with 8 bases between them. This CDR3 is CSASKGGNQPQHF. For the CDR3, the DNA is TGCAGTGCTAGTAAAGGGGGCAATCAGCCCCAGCATTTT.

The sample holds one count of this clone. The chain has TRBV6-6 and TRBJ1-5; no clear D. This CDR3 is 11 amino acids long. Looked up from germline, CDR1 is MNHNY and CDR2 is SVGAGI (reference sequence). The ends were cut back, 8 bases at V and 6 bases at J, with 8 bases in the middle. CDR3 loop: CASGPIQPQHF. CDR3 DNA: TGTGCCAGCGGCCCCATTCAGCCCCAGCATTTT.

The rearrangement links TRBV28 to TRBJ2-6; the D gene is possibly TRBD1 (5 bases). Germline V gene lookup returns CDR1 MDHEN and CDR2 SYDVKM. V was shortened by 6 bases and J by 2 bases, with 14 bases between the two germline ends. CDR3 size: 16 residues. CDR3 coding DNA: TGTGCCAGCAGCTACTCTAAGGGGACTGGGGCCAACGTCCTGACTTTC. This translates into CASSYSKGTGANVLTF.

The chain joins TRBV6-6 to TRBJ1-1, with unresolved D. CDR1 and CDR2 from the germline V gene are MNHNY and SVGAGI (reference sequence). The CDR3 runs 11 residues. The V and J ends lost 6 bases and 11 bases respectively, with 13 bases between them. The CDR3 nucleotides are TGTGCCAGCAGCTTATCGGGTTTGGCTTTCTTT. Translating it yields CASSLSGLAFF.

The CDR3 DNA reads as TGTGCCAGCAGTGAGGAGAGATGGGGGCTCCAGCATTTT. Protein product: CASSEERWGLQHF. The J gene is TRBJ1-5, the V gene TRBV6-1; D might be TRBD1 (6 bases). With 3 bases removed from V and 12 bases from J, the gap between germline ends came to 15 bases. CDR3 length equals 13 residues. CDR1 is MNHNS and CDR2 is SASEGT in the germline V gene.

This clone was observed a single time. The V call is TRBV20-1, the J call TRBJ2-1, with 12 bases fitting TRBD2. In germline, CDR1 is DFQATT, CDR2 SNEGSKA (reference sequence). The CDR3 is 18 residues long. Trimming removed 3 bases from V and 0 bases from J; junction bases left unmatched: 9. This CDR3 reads CSASGILAGGLSYNEQFF. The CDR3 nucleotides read TGCAGTGCTAGTGGGATACTAGCGGGAGGCCTCTCCTACAATGAGCAGTTCTTC.

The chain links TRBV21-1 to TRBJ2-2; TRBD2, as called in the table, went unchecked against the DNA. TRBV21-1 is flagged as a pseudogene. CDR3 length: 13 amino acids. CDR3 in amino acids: CASSKYRSGELFF. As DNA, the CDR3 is TGTGCCAGCAGCAAATATAGATCCGGGGAGCTGTTTTTT.

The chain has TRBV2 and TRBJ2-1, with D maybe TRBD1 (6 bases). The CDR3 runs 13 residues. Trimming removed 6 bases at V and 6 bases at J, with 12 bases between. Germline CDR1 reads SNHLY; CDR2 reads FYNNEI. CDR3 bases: TGTGCCAGCAGACCTGACAGGTCCAATGAGCAGTTCTTC. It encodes CASRPDRSNEQFF.

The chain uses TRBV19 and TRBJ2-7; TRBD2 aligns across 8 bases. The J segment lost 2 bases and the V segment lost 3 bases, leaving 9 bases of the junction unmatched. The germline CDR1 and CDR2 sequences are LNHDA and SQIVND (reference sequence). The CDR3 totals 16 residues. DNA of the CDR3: TGTGCCAGTAGTATTACGGGAGGGGCCCTCACCTACGAGCAGTACTTC. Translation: CASSITGGALTYEQYF.

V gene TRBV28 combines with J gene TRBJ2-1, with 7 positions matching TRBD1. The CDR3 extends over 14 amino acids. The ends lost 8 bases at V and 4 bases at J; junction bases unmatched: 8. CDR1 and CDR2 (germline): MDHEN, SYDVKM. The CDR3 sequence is CASGGDRAYNEQFF. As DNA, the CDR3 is TGTGCCAGCGGTGGGGACAGAGCTTACAATGAGCAGTTCTTC.

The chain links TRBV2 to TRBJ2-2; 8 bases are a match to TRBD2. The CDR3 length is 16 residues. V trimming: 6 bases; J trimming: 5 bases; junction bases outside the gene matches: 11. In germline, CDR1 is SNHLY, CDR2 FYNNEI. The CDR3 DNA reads TGTGCCAGCAGGAGCTCCAGCGGGAGATCGACCGGGGAGCTGTTTTTT. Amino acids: CASRSSSGRSTGELFF.

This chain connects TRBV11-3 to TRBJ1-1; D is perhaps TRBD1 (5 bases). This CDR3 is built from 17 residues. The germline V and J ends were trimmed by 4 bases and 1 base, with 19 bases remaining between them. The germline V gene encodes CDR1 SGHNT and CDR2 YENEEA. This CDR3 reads CASSSSGRLRGNTEAFF. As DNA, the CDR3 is TGTGCCAGCAGCTCCTCGGGGAGGCTGAGGGGGAACACTGAAGCTTTCTTT.

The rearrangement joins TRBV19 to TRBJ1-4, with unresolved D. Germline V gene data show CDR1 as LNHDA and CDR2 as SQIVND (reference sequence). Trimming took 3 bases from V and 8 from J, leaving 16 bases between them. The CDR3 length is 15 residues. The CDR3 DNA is TGTGCCAGTAGTATGGGTACGGGGTTGAAAGAAAAACTGTTTTTT. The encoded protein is CASSMGTGLKEKLFF. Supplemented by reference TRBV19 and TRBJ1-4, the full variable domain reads DGGITQSPKYLFRKEGQNVTLSCEQNLNHDAMYWYRQDPGQGLRLIYYSQIVNDFQKGDIAEGYSVSREKKESFPLTVTSAQKNPTAFYLCASSMGTGLKEKLFFGSGTQLSVL.

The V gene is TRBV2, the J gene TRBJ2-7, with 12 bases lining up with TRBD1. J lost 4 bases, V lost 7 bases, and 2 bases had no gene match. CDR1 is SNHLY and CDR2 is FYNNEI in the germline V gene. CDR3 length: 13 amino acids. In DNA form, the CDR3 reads TGTGCCAGCACGGGACAGGGGGCTTACGAGCAGTACTTC. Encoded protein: CASTGQGAYEQYF.

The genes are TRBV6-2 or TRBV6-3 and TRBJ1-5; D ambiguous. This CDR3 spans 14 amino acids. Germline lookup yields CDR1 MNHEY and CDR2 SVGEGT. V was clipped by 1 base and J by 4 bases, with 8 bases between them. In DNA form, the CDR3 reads TGTGCCAGCAGTTACTTAACGGAGAATCAGCCCCAGCATTTT. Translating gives CASSYLTENQPQHF.

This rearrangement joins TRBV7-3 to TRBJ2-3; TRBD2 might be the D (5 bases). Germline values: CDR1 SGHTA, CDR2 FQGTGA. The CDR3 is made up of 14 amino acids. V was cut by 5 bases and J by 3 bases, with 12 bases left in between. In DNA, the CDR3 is TGTGCCAGCAGCCCACGGACTGGGACAGATACGCAGTATTTT. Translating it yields CASSPRTGTDTQYF. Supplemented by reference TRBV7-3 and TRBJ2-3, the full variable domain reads GAGVSQTPSNKVTEKGKYVELRCDPISGHTALYWYRQSLGQGPEFLIYFQGTGAADDSGLPNDRFFAVRPEGSVSTLKIQRTERGDSAVYLCASSPRTGTDTQYFGPGTRLTVL.

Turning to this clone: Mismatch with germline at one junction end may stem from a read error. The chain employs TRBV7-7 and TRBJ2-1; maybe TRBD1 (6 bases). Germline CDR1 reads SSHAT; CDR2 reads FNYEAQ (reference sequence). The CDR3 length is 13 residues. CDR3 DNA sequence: TGTGCTAGCAGCCCCGACAGGAACAATGAGCAGTTCTTC. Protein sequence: CASSPDRNNEQFF.

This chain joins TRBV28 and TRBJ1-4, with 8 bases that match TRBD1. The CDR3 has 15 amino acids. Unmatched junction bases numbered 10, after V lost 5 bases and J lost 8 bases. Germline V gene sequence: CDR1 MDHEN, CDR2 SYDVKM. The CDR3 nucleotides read TGTGCCAGCAGTCCGCGCAGGGGGCCGGGGGAAAAACTGTTTTTT. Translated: CASSPRRGPGEKLFF. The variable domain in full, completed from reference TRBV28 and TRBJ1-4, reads DVKVTQSSRYLVKRTGEKVFLECVQDMDHENMFWYRQDPGLGLRLIYFSYDVKMKEKGDIPEGYSVSREKKERFSLILESASTNQTSMYLCASSPRRGPGEKLFFGSGTQLSVL.

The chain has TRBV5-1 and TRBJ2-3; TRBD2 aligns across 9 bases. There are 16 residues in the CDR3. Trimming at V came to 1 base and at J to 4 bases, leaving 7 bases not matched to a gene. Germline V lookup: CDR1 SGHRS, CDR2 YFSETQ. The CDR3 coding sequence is TGCGCCAGCAGCTTGTGGGCGGGAGGGCCATCAGATACGCAGTATTTT. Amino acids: CASSLWAGGPSDTQYF. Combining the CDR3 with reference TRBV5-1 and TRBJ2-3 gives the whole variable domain KAGVTQTPRYLIKTRGQQVTLSCSPISGHRSVSWYQQTPGQGLQFLFEYFSETQRNKGNFPGRFSGRQFSNSRSEMNVSTLELGDSALYLCASSLWAGGPSDTQYFGPGTRLTVL.

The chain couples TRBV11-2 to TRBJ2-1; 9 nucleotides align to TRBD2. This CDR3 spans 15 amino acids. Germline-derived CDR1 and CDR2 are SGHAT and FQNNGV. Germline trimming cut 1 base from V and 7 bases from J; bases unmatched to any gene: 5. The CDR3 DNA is TGTGCCAGCAGCTTAGGCCTAGCGGGAACGAATGAGCAGTTCTTC. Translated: CASSLGLAGTNEQFF.

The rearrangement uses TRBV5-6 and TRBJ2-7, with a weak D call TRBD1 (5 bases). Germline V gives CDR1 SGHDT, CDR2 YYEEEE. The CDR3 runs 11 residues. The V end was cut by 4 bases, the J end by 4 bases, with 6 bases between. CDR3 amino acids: CASSQGYEQYF. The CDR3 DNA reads TGTGCCAGCAGCCAGGGTTACGAGCAGTACTTC.

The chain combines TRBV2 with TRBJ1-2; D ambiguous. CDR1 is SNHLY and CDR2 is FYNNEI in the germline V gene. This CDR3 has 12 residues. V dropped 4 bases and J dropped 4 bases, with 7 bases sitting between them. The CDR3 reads CASSVSSYGYTF. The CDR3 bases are TGTGCCAGCAGTGTTAGCAGCTATGGCTACACCTTC.

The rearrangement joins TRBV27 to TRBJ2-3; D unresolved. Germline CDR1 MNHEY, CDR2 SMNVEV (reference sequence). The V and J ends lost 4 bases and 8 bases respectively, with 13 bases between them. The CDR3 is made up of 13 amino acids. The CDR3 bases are TGTGCCAGCAGTTCCCCCCCCACGGGTACGCAGTATTTT. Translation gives CASSSPPTGTQYF.